The present T cell receptor (beta chain) was sequenced within a study of graft-versus-host responses after intestinal transplantation (dated by TCRdb to the early 2020s). About the investigation overall: Recipients received multivisceral, liver-intestinal, or isolated intestinal transplants. After intestinal transplantation, graft-versus-host and host-versus-graft alloreactive T cell clones were followed in the graft, circulation and bone marrow using bulk TCR-beta CDR3 sequencing. Every recipient was given anti-thymocyte globulin induction, then maintenance tacrolimus and steroids for roughly 3 years. A cohort of roughly 25 intestinal transplant recipients, including one retransplant, was enrolled, and a few patients lacking pretransplant specimens were excluded. A peak of at least 4% donor T cells among recipient peripheral blood mononuclear cells was the definition used for donor T cell macrochimerism. Rather than going through the commercial service, samples from three later patients were sequenced in-house on an Illumina MiSeq and processed with MiXCR. Alloreactive clones were identified by sequencing pre-transplant mixed lymphocyte reaction products and comparing them with unstimulated pre-transplant donor and recipient T cells.

V was cut back by 2 bases and J by 4 bases, leaving a gap of 18 bases between them. The germline V gene gives CDR1 as LGHNA and CDR2 as YSLEER. Spanning cysteine to phenylalanine, the CDR3 consists of 18 amino acids. Kept here is only the CDR3 DNA, which spans 54 bases and is read in frame from base 1. Blood samples were collected up to 4 times in the first month after transplant and then at least monthly when available. The full study reports these points: The relatively low number and heterogeneity of intestinal transplant patients limited the conclusions. Patients with donor T cell macrochimerism had high GvH to HvG T cell clonal ratios in their allografts. Early after transplant, declines in HvG clones were associated with peak levels of circulating GvH clones. GvH clones were detected in recipient bone marrow, and some of these GvH clones were observed earlier in ileal mucosa or blood, consistent with an intestinal mucosal origin.

Library method: the immunoSEQ multiplex PCR assay. For most patients, genomic DNA was subjected to high-throughput TCR-beta CDR3 sequencing by Adaptive Biotechnologies. On the study's bioinformatics: Adaptive's ImmunoSEQ software was the source of the TCR sequencing data for fewer than 20 patients, while three other patients were processed with MiXCR and VDJtools. Because the origin of CDR3 nucleotide sequences shared between donor and recipient could not be assigned, those sequences were removed. To count as alloreactive, a clone needed at least 2-fold expansion over unstimulated cells and a minimum CFSE-low frequency of 0.002% (template counts) or 0.001% (read counts). Mappable clones were those detected in sequenced pre-transplant spleen, lymph node, or MLR CFSE-low populations of the donor or recipient. Cumulative frequency of alloreactive clones was calculated as a percentage of all sequences weighted by copy number. The table was pulled from immuneACCESS by TCRdb, which kept in-frame rearrangements only. Such tables lose some clones; where checked, under half of the loss comes from unresolved V genes, and the rest has no known cause. V, J and clone size reflect that table, while D and trimming were determined from the DNA. The table for this sample lists some 46,000 clones; over 85% of them were counted only once. The ten most abundant clones make up approximately 6% of the sample.

This clone was seen a few times. Its antigen is unknown. The record has no base qualities; no much larger clone is one base away. This TCR was sampled from a human patient who received an intestinal transplant, so some T cells may come from the graft donor. The input for sequencing was PBMCs, taken around 820 days after a first intestinal transplant, on the day of a second. This sequence uses TRBV4-3 and TRBJ2-6; the D gene cannot be resolved reliably. The CDR3 region: CASSQYQDGPSGANVLTF. DNA sequence: TGCGCCAGCAGCCAATATCAGGACGGACCGTCGGGGGCCAACGTCCTGACTTTC.